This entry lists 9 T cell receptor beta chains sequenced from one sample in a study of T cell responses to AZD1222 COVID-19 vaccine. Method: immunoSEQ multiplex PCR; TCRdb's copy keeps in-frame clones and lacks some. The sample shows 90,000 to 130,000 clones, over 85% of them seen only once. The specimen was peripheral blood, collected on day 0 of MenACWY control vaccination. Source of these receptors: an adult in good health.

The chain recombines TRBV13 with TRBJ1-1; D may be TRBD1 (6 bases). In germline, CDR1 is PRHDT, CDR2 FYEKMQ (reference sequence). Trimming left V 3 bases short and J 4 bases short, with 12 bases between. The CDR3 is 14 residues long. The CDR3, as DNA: TGTGCCAGCAGCTTGGCAGGGGTTGGCACTGAAGCTTTCTTT. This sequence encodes CASSLAGVGTEAFF.

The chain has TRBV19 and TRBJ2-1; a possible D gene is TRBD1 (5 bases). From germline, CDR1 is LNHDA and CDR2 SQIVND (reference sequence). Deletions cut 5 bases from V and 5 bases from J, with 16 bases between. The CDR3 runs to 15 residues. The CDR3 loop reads CASSGRQGYDNEQFF. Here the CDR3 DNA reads TGTGCCAGTAGTGGAAGGCAGGGTTACGACAATGAGCAGTTCTTC.

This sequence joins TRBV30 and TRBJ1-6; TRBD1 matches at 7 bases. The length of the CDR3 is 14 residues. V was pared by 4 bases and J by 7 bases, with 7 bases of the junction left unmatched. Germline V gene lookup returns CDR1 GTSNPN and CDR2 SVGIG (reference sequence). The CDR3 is CAWIDRARNSPLHF. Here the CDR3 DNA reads TGTGCCTGGATTGACAGGGCCCGAAATTCACCCCTCCACTTT. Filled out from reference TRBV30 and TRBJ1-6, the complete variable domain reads SQTIHQWPATLVQPVGSPLSLECTVEGTSNPNLYWYRQAAGRGLQLLFYSVGIGQISSEVPQNLSASRPQDRQFILSSKKLLLSDSGFYLCAWIDRARNSPLHFGNGTRLTVT.

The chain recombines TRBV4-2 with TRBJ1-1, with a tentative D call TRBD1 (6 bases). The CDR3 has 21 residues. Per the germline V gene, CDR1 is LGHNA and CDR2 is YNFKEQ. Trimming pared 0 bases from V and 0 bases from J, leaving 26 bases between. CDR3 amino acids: CASSQDHPGAAHPFMNTEAFF. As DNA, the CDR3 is TGTGCCAGCAGCCAAGATCATCCAGGGGCCGCCCATCCGTTCATGAACACTGAAGCTTTCTTT.

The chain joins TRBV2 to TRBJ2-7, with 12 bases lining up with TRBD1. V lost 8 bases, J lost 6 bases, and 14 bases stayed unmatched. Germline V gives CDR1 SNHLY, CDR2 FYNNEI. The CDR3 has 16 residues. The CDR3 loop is CASVDLSGDRGPEQYF. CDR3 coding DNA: TGTGCCAGCGTTGACCTCAGTGGGGACAGGGGGCCCGAGCAGTACTTC.

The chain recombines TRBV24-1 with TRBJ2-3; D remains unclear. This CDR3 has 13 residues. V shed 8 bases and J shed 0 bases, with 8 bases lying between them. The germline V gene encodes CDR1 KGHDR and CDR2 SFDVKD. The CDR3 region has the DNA TGTGCCACCATGGATCCTAGCACAGATACGCAGTATTTT. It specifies CATMDPSTDTQYF.

CDR3 in DNA: TGTGCCAGCAGTAACAGGGGGAGCACTGAAGCTTTCTTT. Protein product: CASSNRGSTEAFF. The rearrangement uses TRBV12-3 or TRBV12-4 and TRBJ1-1; 8 bases map to TRBD1. This CDR3 has 13 residues. The V and J ends lost 5 bases and 4 bases, in that order; junction bases with no gene match: 3.

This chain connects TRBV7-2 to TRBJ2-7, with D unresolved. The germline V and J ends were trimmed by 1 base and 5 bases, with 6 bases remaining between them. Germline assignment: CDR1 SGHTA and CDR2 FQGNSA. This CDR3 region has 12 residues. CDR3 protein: CASSLVINEQYF. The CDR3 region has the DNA TGTGCCAGCAGCTTAGTCATTAACGAGCAGTACTTC.

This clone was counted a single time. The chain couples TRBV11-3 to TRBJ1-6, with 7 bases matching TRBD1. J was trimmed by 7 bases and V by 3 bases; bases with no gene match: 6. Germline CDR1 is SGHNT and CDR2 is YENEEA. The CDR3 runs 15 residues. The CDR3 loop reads CASSFGGGLNSPLHF. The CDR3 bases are TGTGCCAGCAGCTTTGGAGGGGGCCTAAATTCACCCCTCCACTTT.